This T cell receptor beta chain emerged from a study of CD8 T cells in ankylosing spondylitis. Study-level results: A TCR beta motif of eight highly homologous variants appeared characteristic of ankylosing spondylitis blood. There were earlier reports of some motif variants in reactive arthritis synovial fluid and blood. CD8+ by phenotype, disease-linked clones were relatively rare in peripheral blood.

On this clonotype itself: Its antigen remains unknown.

Quantitative 5'-RACE with molecular barcodes was used to make the TCR beta libraries. TCRdb reanalysed the 5' RACE reads using MiXCR and keeps one entry per CDR3 protein. The table has about 800,000 distinct CDR3 sequences, approximately 12% seen once. Between the trimmed V and J ends, which lost 4 bases and 8 bases, there was a span of 17 bases. Germline V gene data show CDR1 as LGHNA and CDR2 as YNFKEQ. There are 15 residues in the CDR3. V usage is TRBV4-2 and J usage is TRBJ1-4; tentative D call: TRBD1 (5 bases). Source material: blood, either unsorted or a sorted T cell fraction (not recorded which). The TCR originated in a male donor with ankylosing spondylitis. The CDR3 DNA sequence: TGTGCCAGCAGCCTGAGGGGCAGCGATAGGGAAAAACTGTTTTTT. Translation gives CASSLRGSDREKLFF.